This T cell receptor (beta chain) was identified in a study of preoperative IRX-2 immunotherapy in early breast cancer. Treatment specified: preoperative locoregional IRX-2 cytokine immunotherapy. Preoperative locoregional IRX-2 cytokine immunotherapy was tested in the phase Ib source study. Deletions cut 9 bases from V and 1 base from J, with 10 bases between. The germline V gene has CDR1 LNHDA and CDR2 SQIVND (reference sequence). This CDR3 contains 13 residues. TCRdb keeps only in-frame clones here, not all; method: immunoSEQ multiplex PCR. This table holds some 3,700 clones, around 69% found once.

The source was tumor tissue, collected after IRX-2 immunotherapy. The sequence came from a human donor with breast cancer. The chain uses TRBV19 and TRBJ2-1; D is possibly TRBD1 (5 bases). CDR3 sequence: CASRKGSYNEQFF. In nucleotides, the CDR3 is TGTGCCAGCCGAAAGGGGTCCTACAATGAGCAGTTCTTC.